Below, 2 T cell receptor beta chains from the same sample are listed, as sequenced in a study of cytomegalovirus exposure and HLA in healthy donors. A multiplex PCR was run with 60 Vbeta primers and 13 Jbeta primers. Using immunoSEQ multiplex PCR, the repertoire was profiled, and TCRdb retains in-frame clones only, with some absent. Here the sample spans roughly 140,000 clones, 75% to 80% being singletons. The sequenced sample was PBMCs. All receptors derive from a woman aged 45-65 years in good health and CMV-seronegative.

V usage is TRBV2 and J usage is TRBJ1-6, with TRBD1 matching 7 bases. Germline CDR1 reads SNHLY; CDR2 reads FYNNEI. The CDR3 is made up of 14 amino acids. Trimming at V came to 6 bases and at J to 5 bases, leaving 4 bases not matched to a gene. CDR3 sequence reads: CASSPGTDNSPLHF. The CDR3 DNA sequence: TGTGCCAGCAGCCCCGGGACAGATAATTCACCCCTCCACTTT.

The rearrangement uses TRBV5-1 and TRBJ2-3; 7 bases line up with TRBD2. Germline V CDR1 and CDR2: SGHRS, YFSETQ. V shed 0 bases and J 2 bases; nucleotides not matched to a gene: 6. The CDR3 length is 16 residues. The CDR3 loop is CASSLAVQRDTDTQYF. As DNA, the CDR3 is TGCGCCAGCAGCTTGGCCGTCCAGCGGGACACAGATACGCAGTATTTT.